Given below is one T cell receptor beta chain in context. Its antigen is not known. It was with 60 Vbeta and 13 Jbeta primers that the PCR ran. TCRdb keeps only in-frame clones here, not all; method: immunoSEQ multiplex PCR. Here the sample table reports roughly 78,000 clones. This entry comes from a study of cytomegalovirus exposure and HLA in healthy donors. General study findings and limits: A list of more than 150 TCR beta chains associated with cytomegalovirus was given. Excluded: some indistinguishable V segments such as TRBV6-2 and TRBV6-3.

V gave up 2 bases and J gave up 0 bases, with 13 bases separating them. The CDR3 extends over 15 amino acids. From germline, CDR1 is GTSNPN and CDR2 SVGIG (reference sequence). Source material: PBMCs. The V call is TRBV30, the J call TRBJ1-1; possibly TRBD1 for D (6 bases). The receptor's source is a boy aged 5-17 years in good health and CMV-seronegative. CDR3 region: CAWSLTQGVNTEAFF. CDR3 nucleotides: TGTGCCTGGAGTTTAACACAGGGTGTGAACACTGAAGCTTTCTTT.